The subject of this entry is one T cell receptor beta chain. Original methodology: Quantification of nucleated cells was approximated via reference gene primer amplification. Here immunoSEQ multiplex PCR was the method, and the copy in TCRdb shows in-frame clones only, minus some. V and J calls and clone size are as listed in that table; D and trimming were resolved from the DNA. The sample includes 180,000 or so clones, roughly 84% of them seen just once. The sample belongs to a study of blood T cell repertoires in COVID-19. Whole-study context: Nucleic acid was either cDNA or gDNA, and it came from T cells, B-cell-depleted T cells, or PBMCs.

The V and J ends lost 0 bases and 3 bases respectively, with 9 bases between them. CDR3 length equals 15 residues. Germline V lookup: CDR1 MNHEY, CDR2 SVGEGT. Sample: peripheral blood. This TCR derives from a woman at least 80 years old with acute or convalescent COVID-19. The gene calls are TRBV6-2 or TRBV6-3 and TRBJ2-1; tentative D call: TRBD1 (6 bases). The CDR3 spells CASSYSWGLYNEQFF. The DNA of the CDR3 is TGTGCCAGCAGTTACTCATGGGGGCTCTACAATGAGCAGTTCTTC.